These 13 T cell receptor beta chains came from one sample sequenced in a study of cytomegalovirus exposure and HLA in healthy donors. 60 Vbeta and 13 Jbeta primers were used in PCR. This table comes from immunoSEQ multiplex PCR, and its TCRdb copy is limited to in-frame clones, with some not included. This sample has about 140,000 clones, with roughly two thirds found just once. Sequencing was done on a sample of PBMCs. Source of these receptors: a human donor in good health.

V gene TRBV21-1 combines with J gene TRBJ1-3; whether TRBD1, the table's D call, matches the DNA was not checked. TRBV21-1 represents a pseudogene. This CDR3 contains 16 residues. The CDR3 bases are TGTGCCAGCAGCAACGTTAGGGGGAGAAATGGAAACACCATATATTTT. Translating gives CASSNVRGRNGNTIYF.

The gene calls are TRBV11-2 and TRBJ2-3, with 11 bases matching TRBD2. Per the germline V gene, CDR1 is SGHAT and CDR2 is FQNNGV. The CDR3 runs to 18 residues. J gave up 0 bases and V 5 bases, and 10 bases lay outside the gene matches. This CDR3 is CASSGRTSGRESTDTQYF. The CDR3 DNA reads as TGTGCCAGCAGCGGGCGGACTAGCGGGCGGGAGAGCACAGATACGCAGTATTTT.

V and J are TRBV5-1 and TRBJ1-4, with 8 bases identical to TRBD1. The germline gives CDR1 SGHRS, CDR2 YFSETQ. The J segment lost 6 bases and the V segment lost 0 bases, leaving 4 bases of the junction unmatched. The CDR3 length is 15 residues. CDR3 in amino acids: CASSLAGQGDEKLFF. CDR3 coding DNA: TGCGCCAGCAGCTTGGCCGGACAGGGAGATGAAAAACTGTTTTTT.

This chain uses TRBV4-1 with TRBJ2-2; D may be TRBD1 (5 bases). The CDR3 is 16 amino acids. The V gene's germline CDR1 is MGHRA and CDR2 YSYEKL. Trimming left V 1 base short and J 0 bases short, with 9 bases between. CDR3 sequence: CASSQVGATNTGELFF. In nucleotides, the CDR3 is TGCGCCAGCAGCCAAGTAGGGGCTACGAACACCGGGGAGCTGTTTTTT.

This chain links TRBV11-1 with TRBJ2-2, with TRBD2 as a possible D gene (5 bases). The germline CDR1 and CDR2 sequences are SGHAT and FQDESV (reference sequence). This CDR3 is 16 amino acids long. The V end was cut by 7 bases, the J end by 1 base, with 16 bases between. DNA for the CDR3: TGTGCCAGCACCCAACCCGGGAACGTGAACACCGGGGAGCTGTTTTTT. Its protein is CASTQPGNVNTGELFF.

This clone occurred a few times. V is TRBV15 and J is TRBJ2-7; possible D gene TRBD2, 5 bases. This CDR3 region has 15 residues. The V gene lost 0 bases and the J gene lost 1 base, with 10 bases spanning the gap. Germline CDR1 LNHNV, CDR2 YYDKDF (reference sequence). The CDR3 is CATSRDGRGSYEQYF. In nucleotides, the CDR3 is TGTGCCACCAGCAGAGATGGTCGGGGTTCCTACGAGCAGTACTTC.

The chain couples TRBV27 to TRBJ2-2, with D possibly TRBD1 on 5 matching bases. Trimming left V 1 base short and J 5 bases short, with 8 bases between. The germline CDR1 and CDR2 sequences are MNHEY and SMNVEV (reference sequence). This CDR3 is built from 14 residues. The CDR3 DNA reads as TGTGCCAGCAGTTTATACCCAGGGACCGGGGAGCTGTTTTTT. It translates to CASSLYPGTGELFF.

V is TRBV4-1 and J is TRBJ2-3, with D possibly TRBD2 on 6 matching bases. Germline V gene lookup returns CDR1 MGHRA and CDR2 YSYEKL. CDR3 length: 13 residues. V lost 4 bases to trimming and J lost 5 bases, with 10 bases between them. The CDR3: CASSRDGGDTQYF. CDR3 nucleotides: TGCGCCAGCAGCCGGGACGGGGGAGATACGCAGTATTTT.

The V gene is TRBV14, the J gene TRBJ1-1; D is perhaps TRBD1 (5 bases). The CDR3 consists of 15 residues. V gave up 3 bases and J gave up 5 bases, with 16 bases separating them. Germline V CDR1 and CDR2: SGHDN, FVKESK. CDR3 in DNA: TGTGCCAGCAGCCAGAGGCGAGACAGCCCGACTGAAGCTTTCTTT. Its translation: CASSQRRDSPTEAFF.

The chain couples TRBV6-5 to TRBJ2-3; TRBD2 agrees at 7 bases. CDR1 is MNHEY and CDR2 is SVGAGI in the germline V gene. CDR3 length: 14 residues. With 6 bases clipped from V and 4 bases from J, the junction kept 7 bases outside the gene matches. CDR3 sequence: CASSWGGVSDTQYF. In DNA form, the CDR3 reads TGTGCCAGCAGCTGGGGGGGAGTTTCAGATACGCAGTATTTT.

This clone has only a few counts. The rearrangement joins TRBV27 to TRBJ1-2; D is perhaps TRBD1 (5 bases). Germline CDR1 MNHEY, CDR2 SMNVEV (reference sequence). This CDR3 contains 13 residues. Trimming stripped 4 bases from V and 6 bases from J, with 12 bases between. The CDR3 DNA is TGTGCCAGCAGTTCTAGGACAAGGGATGGCTACACCTTC. This codes for CASSSRTRDGYTF.

The chain is built from TRBV10-2 and TRBJ2-2, with D maybe TRBD2 (5 bases). The V gene's germline CDR1 is WSHSY and CDR2 SAAADI. This CDR3 region has 15 residues. V lost 7 bases to trimming and J lost 3 bases, with 15 bases between them. The DNA for the CDR3 is TGCGCCAGCATCCCTAGCCTAAAGGACACCGGGGAGCTGTTTTTT. Encoded protein: CASIPSLKDTGELFF.

The DNA for the CDR3 is TGTGCCAGCAGCTTTGGGGGCGCCATGGAAAATTCACCCCTCCACTTT. Its translation: CASSFGGAMENSPLHF. This sequence joins TRBV5-4 and TRBJ1-6, with D possibly matching TRBD1 (6 bases). Germline CDR1 SGHNT, CDR2 YYREEE (reference sequence). The CDR3 spans 16 residues. Trimming cost V 2 bases and J 7 bases, with 16 bases left between them.